This T cell receptor (beta chain) was recorded in a study of T-cell reconstitution after alpha-beta-depleted transplantation in children. Construction of the TCRbeta library involved unique molecular identifiers. TCRdb analysed the PCR reads with MiXCR anew, one entry per CDR3 protein. The sample yields 300,000 to 350,000 distinct CDR3 sequences, approximately 23% seen once. Study-wide results and caveats: After transplant, at about two months, alpha-beta T cells were reportedly derived from several hundred expanded graft clones. The high TCRbeta diversity at day 60 in some patients came from surviving recipient T cells and thymic progenitors. Counts and diversity of T cells one year after transplant came mostly from newly produced T cells.

In its sample, this clonotype was seen a few times. The antigen is not known. The CDR3 has 13 residues. V lost 3 bases to trimming and J lost 0 bases, with 5 bases between them. Per germline, CDR1 DFQATT and CDR2 SNEGSKA (reference sequence). The clonotype originates from a male patient younger than 18 who had a stem cell transplant for acute lymphoblastic leukemia, so the T cells may come from the graft donor. The rearrangement links TRBV20-1 to TRBJ1-4; D possibly corresponds to TRBD1 (5 bases). Sequenced here: PBMCs, mostly from graft donor cells, sampled 180 days after TCRalphabeta/CD19-depleted stem cell transplant. CDR3 DNA sequence: TGCAGTGCTAGGGGGGCAACTAATGAAAAACTGTTTTTT. Encoded protein: CSARGATNEKLFF.